This entry lists 7 T cell receptor beta chains sequenced from one sample in a study of T cell responses to AZD1222 COVID-19 vaccine. The method was immunoSEQ multiplex PCR; TCRdb's version includes in-frame clones alone and lacks a portion of them. The table lists approximately 120,000 clones, around 87% of them singletons. Sequences were derived from peripheral blood, sampled 28 days after the second AZD1222 dose. All receptors come from an adult who received the AZD1222 COVID-19 vaccine.

This clone was seen a handful of times. The chain recombines TRBV2 with TRBJ1-1; D gene ambiguous. The CDR3 contains 16 residues. V gave up 1 base and J gave up 3 bases, with 15 bases separating them. The V gene's germline CDR1 is SNHLY and CDR2 FYNNEI. CDR3 amino acids: CASSEEEVITDTEAFF. The CDR3 DNA follows: TGTGCCAGCAGTGAAGAGGAGGTCATTACTGACACTGAAGCTTTCTTT.

The CDR3 region has the DNA TGTGCCAGTCAGCGCAGGCAAGGGGGGGTAAATGAAAAACTGTTTTTT. Translating it yields CASQRRQGGVNEKLFF. The J gene is TRBJ1-4, the V gene TRBV2; maybe TRBD1 (6 bases). The V gene's germline CDR1 is SNHLY and CDR2 FYNNEI. This CDR3 region has 16 residues. The V end lost 9 bases, the J end lost 5 bases, and 22 bases lay between the germline ends.

The chain uses TRBV18 and TRBJ2-7, with D tentatively TRBD1 (6 bases). V dropped 5 bases and J dropped 4 bases, with 15 bases sitting between them. The CDR3 sequence is 14 residues long. The V gene's germline CDR1 is KGHSH and CDR2 LQKENI. The CDR3 loop is CASSTGTPSYEQYF. The CDR3 DNA reads TGTGCCAGCTCAACCGGGACACCATCTTACGAGCAGTACTTC.

This chain links TRBV7-8 with TRBJ1-2; 7 bases align to TRBD1. Trimming at V came to 3 bases and at J to 7 bases, leaving 11 bases not matched to a gene. From germline, CDR1 is SGHVS and CDR2 FQNEAQ. The CDR3 covers 15 residues. CDR3 amino acids: CASSFENRGTSGYTF. The CDR3 DNA follows: TGTGCCAGCAGCTTTGAGAACAGGGGAACCTCTGGCTACACCTTC.

This rearrangement joins TRBV6-5 to TRBJ1-6; D is ambiguous. Trimming cost V 4 bases and J 0 bases, with 7 bases left between them. The germline V gene has CDR1 MNHEY and CDR2 SVGAGI. The CDR3 totals 15 residues. The CDR3 nucleotides read TGTGCCAGCAGTTTTGGGAGCTCCTATAATTCACCCCTCCACTTT. Its translation is CASSFGSSYNSPLHF.

The chain joins TRBV6-2 or TRBV6-3 to TRBJ1-2; 7 nucleotides agree with TRBD1. Germline loops: CDR1 MNHEY, CDR2 SVGEGT. The CDR3 loop spans 16 amino acids. V shed 0 bases, J shed 6 bases, and the junction held 10 bases outside the gene matches. As DNA, the CDR3 is TGTGCCAGCAGTTACTCTGACTACAGGGGCGGCGATGGCTACACCTTC. It translates to CASSYSDYRGGDGYTF.

The chain uses TRBV5-1 and TRBJ2-5; 9 nucleotides match TRBD1. The CDR3 consists of 14 residues. J was trimmed by 3 bases and V by 3 bases; bases with no gene match: 3. CDR1 is SGHRS and CDR2 is YFSETQ in the germline V gene. Here the CDR3 reads CASSSGTGKETQYF. The DNA of the CDR3 is TGCGCCAGCAGCTCGGGGACAGGGAAAGAGACCCAGTACTTC.